This TCR beta chain was observed in a study of PD-1 blockade in classical Hodgkin lymphoma (dated by TCRdb to the early 2020s). Background on the whole study: Nivolumab dosing was 3 mg/kg intravenously every 2 weeks, continuing until either disease progression or unacceptable toxicity. The study used CyTOF and TCR beta sequencing to define a peripheral blood immune signature of response to PD-1 blockade in classical Hodgkin lymphoma. Points the paper makes about the study in general: Among trial patients, those achieving complete response had baseline diversity similar to that of newly diagnosed patients, while diversity was significantly lower in partial responders and progressors. By C4D1, a significant rise was seen in CD4+ TCR diversity but not in CD8+ TCR diversity (p=0.0027 vs p=0.16), and the rise was most apparent among complete responders (p=0.02). Patients starting nivolumab less than 1 year after ASCT had lower diversity and were excluded from later analyses to avoid confounding by immune reconstitution. Baseline TCR diversity was reported as lower in newly diagnosed patients than in healthy donors, and lower still in relapsed/refractory patients. The study covered only a single clinical trial cohort, and the causes of the repertoire differences, possibly disease activity or prior therapy, were still not defined.

This clone was found a few times. Its antigen is currently not known. No qualities accompany the bases; no much larger clone lies one base away. Taken with the paper, the label for time point translates to: cycle 2 day 1 (C2D1) of nivolumab. Every trial patient had relapsed following autologous stem cell transplantation, and prior brentuximab vedotin exposure was what differed among cohorts A, B and C. The trial cohort was composed of about 58 patients with relapsed/refractory classical Hodgkin lymphoma, for whom complete response, partial response or progressive disease was recorded as best overall response. In the multi-cohort phase II CheckMate 205 trial, trial patients received single-agent nivolumab. An independent review committee assessed best overall response using the 2007 International Working Group response criteria. Trial PBMCs were obtained immediately prior to nivolumab initiation (C1D1) and on therapy at cycle 2 day 1 and cycle 4 day 1. Peripheral blood was collected in 8 mL Vacutainer Cell Preparation Tubes, from which PBMCs were isolated by centrifugation and then cryopreserved.

Trimmed from V: 0 bases; trimmed from J: 7 bases; junction bases lacking a gene match: 7. Taken from the germline V gene, the CDR1 and CDR2 loops are SGHVS and FNYEAQ. From its cysteine to its phenylalanine, the CDR3 spans 15 amino acids. Kept here is only the CDR3 DNA, which spans 45 bases and is read in frame from base 1. The Qiagen DNeasy kit was used to extract genomic DNA from unsorted PBMCs and from the negatively selected CD4+ and CD8+ fractions. TCR beta CDR3 regions were subjected to amplification by immunoSEQ multiplex PCR with primers that anneal to V and J segments. A synthetic immune receptor repertoire was used to minimize amplification bias, and any remaining bias was removed computationally after sequencing. The original pipeline was this. Custom Python scripts were used to quantify repertoire diversity as the Shannon entropy index. Unsorted, CD4+ and CD8+ repertoires were analyzed separately, except for combined analyses in which CD4+ and CD8+ sequences were merged in silico. Clonal expansion was defined as at least a 2-fold frequency increase after treatment relative to C1D1, with a pseudocount of 0.5 for undetected baseline clones. Singleton clones were defined as clones with 0 or 1 copy at C1D1, and non-singleton clones were defined as clones with 2 or more copies. Clones expanded in unsorted samples were labelled as CD4+, CD8+ or unknown by matching protein sequences in sorted samples from the same patient. Wilcoxon tests on paired samples were used to test diversity changes from C1D1 to C4D1. TCRdb took this table from immuneACCESS and kept in-frame rearrangements with V and J called. Such tables lack part of the clones; where checked against another copy, unresolved V genes explain under half of the gap, and the rest is unexplained. Clone size and V and J calls were adopted from that table, with D and trimming inferred from the DNA. Across this sample there are around 91,000 clones, with 75% to 85% seen only once. Jointly, the top ten make up less than 20% of the sample.

The rearranged segments are TRBV7-6 and TRBJ2-7; 9 nucleotides in the junction match TRBD1. This sequence originates from a human donor with classical Hodgkin lymphoma. Sequenced here: peripheral blood mononuclear cells (PBMCs), sampled before the second cycle of nivolumab. In nucleotide form, the sequence is TGTGCCAGCAGCTTAGCGCTTGACAGGGGGAGGGAGCAGTACTTC. Its translation is CASSLALDRGREQYF.